This TCR beta chain appears in the sequencing data of a study of shared clonotypes between healthy human individuals. The overall study: Every donor yielded three CD4 naive, three CD4 memory, two CD8 naive and one CD8 memory plate.

In its sample, this clone was seen a few times. From germline, CDR1 is KGHSH and CDR2 LQKENI. This CDR3 is built from 13 residues. The junction had 0 bases not matched to a gene; V was cut back by 2 bases and J by 3 bases. The protocol was immunoSEQ multiplex PCR, while the TCRdb copy is restricted to in-frame clones and leaves out a portion. The table records some 680,000 clones, less than 80% of them present only once. Sequencing was carried out using memory CD4+ T cells sorted from blood. Subset indicated: CD45RA-negative fraction. The TCR originated in a woman aged 25 to 39 in good health. The chain is built from TRBV18 and TRBJ2-5; 7 bases agree with TRBD1. CDR3 DNA: TGTGCCAGCTCACCAGACAGGGAAGAGACCCAGTACTTC. Encoded protein: CASSPDREETQYF.